A selection of T cell receptor beta chains follows, all from one sample in a study of naive and memory T cell subsets. TCRdb fed the 5' RACE reads into MiXCR, producing one record per CDR3 protein. The table shows over 25,000 distinct CDR3 sequences, with approximately 20% occurring only once. These receptors were collected from a female donor in good health. CDR3s leave out the opening cysteine and the closing phenylalanine or tryptophan. Each record gives: J gene, clone size, V gene, CDR3 protein. Not every row has a clone size; where given, it reads once, few, many or a size class.

J: TRBJ2-1; size: many; V: TRBV20-1; CDR3: SAMASSNEQF
J: TRBJ1-1; size: .; V: TRBV12-3/TRBV12-4; CDR3: ASSPIAEAF
J: TRBJ2-5; size: .; V: TRBV12-3/TRBV12-4; CDR3: ASSFGTKQETQY
J: TRBJ2-3; size: many; V: TRBV12-3/TRBV12-4; CDR3: ASSLTVSSTDTQY
J: TRBJ2-1; size: medium-sized; V: TRBV7-2; CDR3: ASSPYLQGDEQF
J: TRBJ2-1; size: .; V: TRBV11-3; CDR3: ASSYGPSNEQF
J: TRBJ1-1; size: many; V: TRBV29-1; CDR3: SVRTETGGTEAF
J: TRBJ1-1; size: many; V: TRBV5-1; CDR3: ASSFELGRVGTEAF
J: TRBJ2-7; size: .; V: TRBV29-1; CDR3: SVVPGLAGDYEQY
J: TRBJ2-7; size: many; V: TRBV5-1; CDR3: ASSRGGDEQY
J: TRBJ2-5; size: many; V: TRBV29-1; CDR3: SAESGRAEETQY
J: TRBJ2-1; size: many; V: TRBV13; CDR3: ASSFEGRANEQF
J: TRBJ2-7; size: medium-sized; V: TRBV11-2; CDR3: ASSLSSWSSGIYEQY
J: TRBJ2-7; size: many; V: TRBV29-1; CDR3: SVAGATREQY
J: TRBJ2-6; size: medium-sized; V: TRBV30; CDR3: AWRTSGRSGANVLT
J: TRBJ2-1; size: few; V: TRBV20-1; CDR3: SGRLADGEVNEQF
J: TRBJ1-2; size: many; V: TRBV5-4; CDR3: ASIDPTANYGYT
J: TRBJ1-4; size: medium-sized; V: TRBV7-9; CDR3: ASSPKGINEKLF
J: TRBJ2-1; size: few; V: TRBV20-1; CDR3: SALDRRETYNEQF
J: TRBJ2-2; size: many; V: TRBV6-6; CDR3: ASSLDSEGAGELF
J: TRBJ2-3; size: few; V: TRBV20-1; CDR3: SVEGKSTDTQY
J: TRBJ1-1; size: .; V: TRBV10-3; CDR3: AISELVDTEAF